One sample yielded the 5 T cell receptor beta chains listed below, sequenced in a study of shared clonotypes between healthy human individuals. Using immunoSEQ multiplex PCR, the repertoire was profiled, and TCRdb retains in-frame clones only, with some absent. This sample has roughly 2.2 million clones, with approximately 95% found just once. Sequenced input: naive CD4+ T cells from PBMCs. The subset is: CD45RA+ positively selected. These receptors came from a man between 18 and 29 years old in good health. Some clones in this sample may be carry-over from other donors' samples.

This sequence joins TRBV11-2 and TRBJ2-3, with D uncertain. The germline gives CDR1 SGHAT, CDR2 FQNNGV. V lost 5 bases to trimming and J lost 6 bases, with 12 bases between them. The CDR3 is 13 amino acids. CDR3 bases: TGTGCCAGCAGCCTCTATAGGTCGGATACGCAGTATTTT. Amino acid sequence: CASSLYRSDTQYF.

The chain uses TRBV27 and TRBJ1-5; TRBD1 might be the D (6 bases). This CDR3 comprises 15 residues. The germline V and J ends were trimmed by 5 bases and 6 bases, with 17 bases remaining between them. The germline V gene has CDR1 MNHEY and CDR2 SMNVEV (reference sequence). CDR3 loop: CASSPLRGGGQPQHF. The CDR3 nucleotides are TGTGCCAGCAGTCCACTGAGGGGGGGAGGTCAGCCCCAGCATTTT.

This chain connects TRBV27 to TRBJ2-1; TRBD2 matches at 7 bases. V was clipped by 2 bases and J by 4 bases; unmatched bases: 8. CDR1 is MNHEY, CDR2 SMNVEV, per germline (reference sequence). The CDR3 is made up of 16 amino acids. The CDR3, as DNA: TGTGCCAGCAGTTTAAATGGTGCTAGCGGATACAATGAGCAGTTCTTC. It translates to CASSLNGASGYNEQFF.

This clone was seen just once. The chain combines TRBV5-1 with TRBJ2-5; D not resolved. CDR1 is SGHRS and CDR2 is YFSETQ in the germline V gene. The CDR3 is 15 residues long. Trimming took off 1 base at V and 5 bases at J, with 15 bases between the two ends. CDR3 nucleotides: TGCGCCAGCAGCTTGCCCACATTTAAAGGGGAGACCCAGTACTTC. Its protein product is CASSLPTFKGETQYF.

The DNA for the CDR3 is TGTGCCAGCAGTTCACAGGGTGTTGGTCACTATGGCTACACCTTC. Translated, it gives CASSSQGVGHYGYTF. The V call is TRBV28, the J call TRBJ1-2; tentative D call: TRBD1 (6 bases). The CDR3 extends over 15 amino acids. Germline V gene data show CDR1 as MDHEN and CDR2 as SYDVKM. V was cut by 4 bases and J by 3 bases, with 15 bases left in between.